This T cell receptor beta chain derives from a study of regulatory T cells in long-lasting Graves disease. In the study overall: Graves' disease counted as persistent after over 5 years of antithyroid drugs with positive TSH receptor antibodies. Findings and caveats of the study: Persistent Graves' patients showed less TCR diversity than newly diagnosed ones.

Time point given: persistent/refractory GD, antithyroid drugs over 5 years with positive TRAb. Construction of the TCR library relied on RNA isolated from PBMCs. American Thyroid Association guidelines served as the basis for diagnosing Graves' disease. The patients were enrolled through endocrinology in Xi'an, China. Trimming took off 1 base at V and 9 bases at J, with 18 bases between the two ends. The CDR3 is 15 residues long. CDR1 and CDR2 from the germline V gene are LNHNV and YYDKDF (reference sequence). As regards this clonotype: The antigen remains undetermined.

The authors built TCR beta libraries using iRepertoire HTBI primers and Arm-PCR of CDR3 regions. TCRdb independently ran MiXCR on the multiplex PCR reads; one entry per CDR3 protein. The data show 600,000 to 850,000 distinct CDR3 sequences, around 30% seen once. The clonotype originates from a female donor with Graves disease. The sample consisted of peripheral blood mononuclear cells (PBMCs), taken when the disease was refractory, from a patient treated with antithyroid drugs. V usage is TRBV15 and J usage is TRBJ1-1; the D gene is possibly TRBD1 (6 bases). The CDR3 protein is CATSRGASEGGQAFF. CDR3 nucleotides: TGTGCCACCAGCAGAGGGGCGTCTGAGGGGGGACAAGCTTTCTTT. Variable domain in full (rest from reference TRBV15 and TRBJ1-1): DAMVIQNPRYQVTQFGKPVTLSCSQTLNHNVMYWYQQKSSQAPKLLFHYYDKDFNNEADTPDNFQSRRPNTSFCFLDIRSPGLGDTAMYLCATSRGASEGGQAFFGQGTRLTVV.